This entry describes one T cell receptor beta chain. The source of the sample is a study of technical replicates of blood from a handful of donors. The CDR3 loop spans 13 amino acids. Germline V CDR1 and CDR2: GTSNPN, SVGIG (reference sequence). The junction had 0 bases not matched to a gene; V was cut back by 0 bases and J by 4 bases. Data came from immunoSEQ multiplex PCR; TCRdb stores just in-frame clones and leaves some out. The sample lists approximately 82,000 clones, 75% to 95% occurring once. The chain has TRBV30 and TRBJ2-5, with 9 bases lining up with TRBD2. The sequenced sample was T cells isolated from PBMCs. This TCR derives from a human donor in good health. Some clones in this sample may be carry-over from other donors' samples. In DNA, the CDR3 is TGTGCCTGGAGTGTACTAGCGGGAGAGACCCAGTACTTC. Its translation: CAWSVLAGETQYF.